What follows are 12 T cell receptor beta chains derived from one specimen sequenced in a study of cytomegalovirus exposure and HLA in healthy donors. A multiplex PCR was run with 60 Vbeta primers and 13 Jbeta primers. Sequencing used immunoSEQ multiplex PCR; TCRdb keeps in-frame clones, though not all of them. The table lists about 72,000 clones. Material for sequencing was PBMCs. The receptors derive from a man aged 40-49 years in good health and CMV-seronegative.

This chain joins TRBV29-1 and TRBJ2-7, with 7 nucleotides matching TRBD1. Losses at the gene ends were 6 bases for V and 3 bases for J; bases not matched to a gene: 8. Germline V gives CDR1 SQVTM, CDR2 ANQGSEA. CDR3 length equals 13 residues. CDR3 sequence reads: CSVLDRDDYEQYF. The CDR3 DNA follows: TGCAGCGTGCTTGACAGGGACGACTACGAGCAGTACTTC.

The CDR3: CASSLAPGTSGGKNNEQFF. DNA of the CDR3: TGTGCCAGCAGCTTAGCCCCCGGGACTAGCGGGGGCAAAAACAATGAGCAGTTCTTC. The chain combines TRBV7-6 with TRBJ2-1, with TRBD2 matching over 14 bases. The germline V gene encodes CDR1 SGHVS and CDR2 FNYEAQ. The CDR3 length is 19 residues. After removal of 0 bases from V and 5 bases from J, the junction contained 9 bases not matched to a gene.

This clone is labeled medium-sized based on frequency. The chain recombines TRBV6-5 with TRBJ1-6, with 9 nucleotides matching TRBD1. This CDR3 has 14 amino acids. V lost 5 bases, J lost 9 bases, and 5 bases stayed unmatched. CDR1 is MNHEY and CDR2 is SVGAGI in the germline V gene. CDR3 sequence reads: CASSTDRGGSPLHF. CDR3 in DNA: TGTGCCAGCAGTACGGACAGGGGAGGTTCACCCCTCCACTTT.

The rearrangement joins TRBV5-5 to TRBJ2-7; D remains unclear. Trimming took 1 base from V and 7 from J, leaving 9 bases between them. Per germline, CDR1 SGHKS and CDR2 YYEKEE (reference sequence). This CDR3 spans 12 amino acids. CDR3 sequence: CASSLSFREQYF. The CDR3 nucleotides are TGTGCCAGCAGCTTGAGTTTCCGGGAGCAGTACTTC.

The rearrangement uses TRBV4-2 and TRBJ2-2, with TRBD2 matching 8 bases. The J segment lost 1 base and the V segment lost 0 bases, leaving 10 bases of the junction unmatched. Per germline, CDR1 LGHNA and CDR2 YNFKEQ. The CDR3 totals 19 residues. CDR3 coding DNA: TGTGCCAGCAGCCAAGAATTGCGGGCGGGGGGCAAGAACACCGGGGAGCTGTTTTTT. It yields the protein CASSQELRAGGKNTGELFF.

The chain recombines TRBV5-8 with TRBJ2-7; 9 positions match TRBD2. Per the germline V gene, CDR1 is SGHTS and CDR2 is YDEGEE. The J segment lost 2 bases and the V segment lost 1 base, leaving 4 bases of the junction unmatched. This CDR3 is 15 amino acids long. Written as DNA, the CDR3 is TGTGCCAGCAGCTTGCGGCTAGCGGGGACCTACGAGCAGTACTTC. It encodes CASSLRLAGTYEQYF.

V and J are TRBV27 and TRBJ1-3; possibly TRBD1 for D (6 bases). The V gene lost 5 bases and the J gene lost 7 bases, with 12 bases spanning the gap. The CDR3 length is 13 residues. Germline values: CDR1 MNHEY, CDR2 SMNVEV (reference sequence). The CDR3 region has the DNA TGTGCCAGCAGTGTCACAGGGAGTAACACCATATATTTT. This gives the protein CASSVTGSNTIYF.

The chain joins TRBV9 to TRBJ2-5; D is perhaps TRBD1 (6 bases). Per the germline V gene, CDR1 is SGDLS and CDR2 is YYNGEE. V dropped 4 bases and J dropped 2 bases, with 18 bases sitting between them. The CDR3 is 16 amino acids. This chain's CDR3 is CASSPRDSRGQETQYF. Written as DNA, the CDR3 is TGTGCCAGCAGCCCTCGAGACTCAAGGGGGCAAGAGACCCAGTACTTC.

The chain uses TRBV5-1 and TRBJ1-2; TRBD1 matches at 8 bases. The germline gives CDR1 SGHRS, CDR2 YFSETQ. The CDR3 sequence is 15 residues long. The J segment lost 4 bases and the V segment lost 0 bases, leaving 5 bases of the junction unmatched. In DNA form, the CDR3 reads TGCGCCAGCAGCTTGGAAGGACAGGGTACCTATGGCTACACCTTC. Translating it yields CASSLEGQGTYGYTF.

The genes are TRBV25-1 and TRBJ1-2; D is ambiguous. CDR3 length: 14 residues. Deletions cut 3 bases from V and 8 bases from J, with 16 bases between. Germline loops: CDR1 MGHDK, CDR2 SYGVNS. CDR3 sequence (DNA): TGTGCCAGCAGTGATCTGGGAGGTTTTTGGGGCTACACCTTC. Encoded protein: CASSDLGGFWGYTF.

The V gene is TRBV5-1, the J gene TRBJ2-7; TRBD1 agrees at 9 bases. Germline trimming cut 1 base from V and 5 bases from J; bases unmatched to any gene: 7. CDR1 and CDR2 (germline): SGHRS, YFSETQ. There are 15 residues in the CDR3. The CDR3 reads CASSLSGTGWDEQYF. DNA of the CDR3: TGCGCCAGCAGCTTGTCCGGGACAGGGTGGGACGAGCAGTACTTC.

The chain recombines TRBV28 with TRBJ1-4; 11 bases map to TRBD1. The CDR3 is 16 residues long. After removal of 3 bases from V and 7 bases from J, the junction contained 7 bases not matched to a gene. Germline-derived CDR1 and CDR2 are MDHEN and SYDVKM. CDR3 coding DNA: TGTGCCAGCAGTTTTGGACAGGGGGCTCGATTTGAAAAACTGTTTTTT. Translated: CASSFGQGARFEKLFF.